One sample yielded the 30 T cell receptor beta chains listed below, sequenced in a study of early T cells in non-severe SARS-CoV-2 infection. TCRdb processed the 5' RACE reads anew with MiXCR; each CDR3 protein has one entry. Of around 27,000 distinct CDR3 sequences in the sample, approximately 7% were seen once. The source material was whole blood. These receptors were collected from an adult who was a healthcare worker with PCR-confirmed SARS-CoV-2 infection or an uninfected control (not recorded which).

This clonotype was detected many times. The chain employs TRBV20-1 and TRBJ2-5; TRBD2 agrees at 15 bases. This CDR3 comprises 16 residues. Germline V gene sequence: CDR1 DFQATT, CDR2 SNEGSKA (reference sequence). V was clipped by 1 base and J by 4 bases; unmatched bases: 4. CDR3 amino acids: CSARGTSGGAGETQYF. DNA of the CDR3: TGCAGTGCTAGAGGGACTAGCGGGGGGGCCGGAGAGACCCAGTACTTC.

The chain carries TRBV10-3 and TRBJ1-1; a possible D gene is TRBD1 (5 bases). V was pared by 0 bases and J by 4 bases, with 12 bases between. There are 15 residues in the CDR3. CDR1 is ENHRY, CDR2 SYGVKD, per germline. The CDR3 nucleotides read TGTGCCATCAGTGAGTCCGGTCAGGGTAGCACTGAAGCTTTCTTT. It encodes CAISESGQGSTEAFF.

This clonotype showed up many times. This chain uses TRBV10-3 with TRBJ2-1; 8 nucleotides align to TRBD2. This CDR3 contains 15 residues. Per the germline V gene, CDR1 is ENHRY and CDR2 is SYGVKD. The junction had 6 bases not matched to a gene; V was cut back by 5 bases and J by 3 bases. CDR3: CAISPGTSDYNEQFF. The CDR3 coding sequence is TGTGCCATCAGTCCCGGGACTAGTGACTACAATGAGCAGTTCTTC.

This clonotype was found many times. This chain joins TRBV6-5 and TRBJ2-7; possible D gene TRBD2, 6 bases. CDR3 length: 14 amino acids. Germline V gene lookup returns CDR1 MNHEY and CDR2 SVGAGI. Between the trimmed V and J ends, which lost 1 base and 3 bases, there was a span of 10 bases. The DNA of the CDR3 is TGTGCCAGCAGTTACTTGGAGGGCAGCTACGAGCAGTACTTC. It codes for CASSYLEGSYEQYF.

The gene calls are TRBV20-1 and TRBJ2-3; no clear D. This CDR3 is built from 13 residues. Germline-derived CDR1 and CDR2 are DFQATT and SNEGSKA (reference sequence). Trimming removed 5 bases from V and 0 bases from J, with 9 bases in between. The CDR3 is CSAFSSSTDTQYF. The CDR3 DNA follows: TGCAGTGCTTTCAGTTCTAGCACAGATACGCAGTATTTT.

The V call is TRBV18, the J call TRBJ2-3; D is unresolved. In germline, CDR1 is KGHSH, CDR2 LQKENI. The CDR3 is 13 amino acids. V lost 2 bases and J lost 10, with 13 bases in between. For the CDR3, the DNA is TGTGCCAGCTCACCAACGATGAGCGAAGCGCAGTATTTT. Its protein is CASSPTMSEAQYF.

The table lists this clonotype with many counts. The V gene is TRBV5-4, the J gene TRBJ2-6; 8 bases are shared with TRBD2. CDR3 length equals 15 residues. J gave up 13 bases and V 5 bases, and 14 bases lay outside the gene matches. Per the germline V gene, CDR1 is SGHNT and CDR2 is YYREEE (reference sequence). CDR3 residues: CASRKQAGVEGVLTF. CDR3 coding DNA: TGTGCCAGCAGGAAACAAGCGGGAGTGGAAGGGGTCCTGACTTTC. The variable domain in full, completed from reference TRBV5-4 and TRBJ2-6, reads ETGVTQSPTHLIKTRGQQVTLRCSSQSGHNTVSWYQQALGQGPQFIFQYYREEENGRGNFPPRFSGLQFPNYSSELNVNALELDDSALYLCASRKQAGVEGVLTFGAGSRLTVL.

This clonotype was detected only a few times. The chain carries TRBV20-1 and TRBJ2-7; 13 nucleotides match TRBD2. Losses at the gene ends were 4 bases for V and 0 bases for J; bases not matched to a gene: 9. Germline lookup yields CDR1 DFQATT and CDR2 SNEGSKA (reference sequence). The CDR3 has 17 amino acids. In nucleotides, the CDR3 is TGCAGTGCTATTCTGGGACTAGCGGGAAACCCCTCCTACGAGCAGTACTTC. Amino acids: CSAILGLAGNPSYEQYF.

This clonotype was seen ten or more times. The chain employs TRBV11-2 and TRBJ1-5; unclear D gene. Trimming stripped 5 bases from V and 9 bases from J, with 11 bases between. Germline values: CDR1 SGHAT, CDR2 FQNNGV. The CDR3 length is 12 residues. CDR3 nucleotide sequence: TGTGCCAGCAGCGAATGGGCGGGGCCCCAGCATTTT. Translated: CASSEWAGPQHF.

The gene calls are TRBV19 and TRBJ2-7; D is tentatively TRBD1 or TRBD2 (5 bases each). Germline CDR1 is LNHDA and CDR2 is SQIVND (reference sequence). The CDR3 covers 14 residues. Between the trimmed V and J ends, which lost 6 bases and 2 bases, there was a span of 14 bases. Written as DNA, the CDR3 is TGTGCCAGTAGGGAGACCCTGGGGGCCTACGAGCAGTACTTC. Amino acids: CASRETLGAYEQYF.

This clonotype was counted at least ten times. The chain joins TRBV7-9 to TRBJ2-7; 8 nucleotides line up with TRBD1. V gave up 5 bases and J gave up 3 bases; unmatched junction bases: 9. Per germline, CDR1 SEHNR and CDR2 FQNEAQ (reference sequence). This CDR3 region has 15 residues. In DNA form, the CDR3 reads TGTGCCAGCAGCCCCACCACCGGGACAGGCTACGAGCAGTACTTC. It yields the protein CASSPTTGTGYEQYF.

Regarding this clonotype: Just one base apart from a much larger clone, this may be a read error. V gene TRBV19 combines with J gene TRBJ1-2, with a possible D match to TRBD1 (5 bases). Germline loops: CDR1 LNHDA, CDR2 SQIVND (reference sequence). Trimming cost V 7 bases and J 3 bases, with 18 bases left between them. The CDR3 contains 15 residues. CDR3 DNA sequence: TGTGCCAGTACCCCCTTGGGGGGGTCAGACTATGGCTACACCTTC. Its protein product is CASTPLGGSDYGYTF.

This clonotype was counted at least ten times. The CDR3 sequence: CASSRRRGGNTIYF. CDR3 DNA sequence: TGTGCCAGCAGTCGCCGGCGGGGGGGAAACACCATATATTTT. The chain links TRBV12-3 or TRBV12-4 to TRBJ1-3, with D possibly matching TRBD1 (5 bases). This CDR3 has 14 amino acids. V lost 5 bases and J 4 bases, leaving 12 bases between the germline ends.

This chain connects TRBV9 to TRBJ1-5; maybe TRBD1 (5 bases). The V gene lost 4 bases and the J gene lost 3 bases, with 14 bases spanning the gap. This CDR3 contains 15 residues. Germline-derived CDR1 and CDR2 are SGDLS and YYNGEE. DNA of the CDR3: TGTGCCAGCAGCCTGGGTCAGGGATTCAATCAGCCCCAGCATTTT. As protein: CASSLGQGFNQPQHF.

This clonotype occurred many times. The chain employs TRBV24-1 and TRBJ2-1, with D perhaps matching TRBD1 or TRBD2 (5 bases each). The CDR3 contains 13 residues. The ends were cut back, 5 bases at V and 5 bases at J, with 9 bases in the middle. Per germline, CDR1 KGHDR and CDR2 SFDVKD. CDR3 protein: CATSGDPNNEQFF. The DNA of the CDR3 is TGTGCCACCAGTGGGGACCCAAACAATGAGCAGTTCTTC.

This clonotype was detected ten times or more. The V call is TRBV20-1, the J call TRBJ1-2; D may be TRBD1 (5 bases). CDR3 size: 17 residues. The ends were cut back, 1 base at V and 2 bases at J, with 20 bases in the middle. Germline V gives CDR1 DFQATT, CDR2 SNEGSKA (reference sequence). CDR3 in amino acids: CSARVPYTSGGNYGYTF. The CDR3, as DNA: TGCAGTGCTAGAGTCCCCTACACGTCGGGGGGAAACTATGGCTACACCTTC.

This clonotype appeared a few times. The chain joins TRBV6-6 to TRBJ2-7, with 12 bases matching TRBD2. Germline assignment: CDR1 MNHNY and CDR2 SVGAGI (reference sequence). V lost 5 bases, J lost 3 bases, and 8 bases stayed unmatched. The CDR3 is 16 residues long. The CDR3 loop reads CASSQDRTSGNYEQYF. The CDR3 DNA follows: TGTGCCAGCAGTCAGGACCGGACTAGCGGGAACTACGAGCAGTACTTC.

This clonotype was detected ten times or more. The rearrangement links TRBV2 to TRBJ1-1, with TRBD1 as a possible D gene (5 bases). Germline V CDR1 and CDR2: SNHLY, FYNNEI. The CDR3 covers 12 residues. V was pared by 6 bases and J by 2 bases, with 7 bases between. The CDR3 DNA sequence: TGTGCCAGCAGGGGACCAAACACTGAAGCTTTCTTT. It specifies CASRGPNTEAFF.

In its sample, this clonotype was seen many times. The chain couples TRBV9 to TRBJ2-2; 15 bases are a match to TRBD2. The V gene's germline CDR1 is SGDLS and CDR2 YYNGEE. This CDR3 contains 18 residues. The J segment lost 1 base and the V segment lost 0 bases, leaving 1 base of the junction unmatched. The CDR3 bases are TGTGCCAGCAGCGTAGAGGGACTAGCGGGAGGGAACACCGGGGAGCTGTTTTTT. It translates to CASSVEGLAGGNTGELFF.

This clonotype appeared many times. The CDR3 coding sequence is TGTGCCAGCAGTGGGTCCGGACTAGCGGGGGAGGAGCAGTTCTTC. It codes for CASSGSGLAGEEQFF. This chain connects TRBV2 to TRBJ2-1, with 13 positions matching TRBD2. Per germline, CDR1 SNHLY and CDR2 FYNNEI. The V segment lost 4 bases and the J segment 10 bases; nucleotides outside the gene matches: 7. The CDR3 totals 15 residues.

This clonotype occurred many times. The missing conserved phenylalanine or tryptophan at the end of this CDR3 makes a read error likely. The DNA is omitted, as the CDR3 cannot be located on it reliably, and the CDR3 follows TCRdb's listing. This chain connects TRBV3-1 to TRBJ1-3. From its first to its last residue, the CDR3 has 10 amino acids. CDR1 and CDR2 from the germline V gene are LGHDT and YNNKEL (reference sequence). The CDR3 is CATTMFSQGK.

This clonotype has more than one count but fewer than ten. The chain combines TRBV5-1 with TRBJ2-5, with D unclear. V gave up 1 base and J gave up 1 base, with 8 bases separating them. The length of the CDR3 is 14 residues. Germline V gene sequence: CDR1 SGHRS, CDR2 YFSETQ. CDR3 nucleotide sequence: TGCGCCAGCAGCTTGACAGCATCCCAAGAGACCCAGTACTTC. Its translation is CASSLTASQETQYF.

In its sample, this clonotype was seen many times. As DNA, the CDR3 is TGTGCCAGCAGCCTAAGGAGGGCAGATACGCAGTATTTT. It is translated as CASSLRRADTQYF. The J gene is TRBJ2-3, the V gene TRBV7-3; TRBD2 is a possible D gene (6 bases). CDR3 length: 13 residues. Per the germline V gene, CDR1 is SGHTA and CDR2 is FQGTGA. Trimming pared 5 bases from V and 4 bases from J, leaving 10 bases between. The variable domain in full, completed from reference TRBV7-3 and TRBJ2-3, reads GAGVSQTPSNKVTEKGKYVELRCDPISGHTALYWYRQSLGQGPEFLIYFQGTGAADDSGLPNDRFFAVRPEGSVSTLKIQRTERGDSAVYLCASSLRRADTQYFGPGTRLTVL.

This clonotype was counted many times. The chain couples TRBV29-1 to TRBJ1-5; 9 nucleotides match TRBD1. CDR1 and CDR2 (germline): SQVTM, ANQGSEA. The CDR3 spans 13 residues. V dropped 6 bases and J dropped 3; count of bases not matched to a gene: 3. The CDR3 nucleotides are TGCAGCGTGGGACAGGGAGACAATCAGCCCCAGCATTTT. Translation: CSVGQGDNQPQHF.

The chain joins TRBV6-5 to TRBJ1-5; D gene uncertain. Trimming stripped 0 bases from V and 6 bases from J, with 12 bases between. Germline V gene sequence: CDR1 MNHEY, CDR2 SVGAGI. The CDR3 has 15 residues. The CDR3 loop reads CASSYSLGSTQPQHF. The DNA of the CDR3 is TGTGCCAGCAGTTACTCTTTAGGGAGTACTCAGCCCCAGCATTTT.

This clonotype was detected ten times or more. This rearrangement joins TRBV6-2 or TRBV6-3 to TRBJ2-1; D may be TRBD2 (6 bases). Trimming removed 6 bases from V and 8 bases from J, with 14 bases in between. The V gene's germline CDR1 is MNHEY and CDR2 SVGEGT. This CDR3 has 13 residues. CDR3 DNA sequence: TGTGCCAGCAGGGCTTCCGGGAGCGATGAGCAGTTCTTC. Amino acids: CASRASGSDEQFF.

This clonotype was counted many times. The chain's CDR3 is CASSTPTRNSYEQYF. CDR3 sequence (DNA): TGTGCCAGCAGCACTCCGACACGGAACTCCTACGAGCAGTACTTC. The V and J genes are TRBV7-9 and TRBJ2-7; unclear D gene. V gave up 5 bases and J gave up 0 bases, with 14 bases separating them. Germline loops: CDR1 SEHNR, CDR2 FQNEAQ (reference sequence). This CDR3 region has 15 residues.

The V and J genes are TRBV5-4 and TRBJ2-7; possibly TRBD1 for D (6 bases). The CDR3 spans 14 residues. The germline gives CDR1 SGHNT, CDR2 YYREEE (reference sequence). The ends were cut back, 4 bases at V and 2 bases at J, with 13 bases in the middle. This CDR3 reads CASSTKQGTYEQYF. Here the CDR3 DNA reads TGTGCCAGCAGCACTAAACAGGGTACCTACGAGCAGTACTTC.

This clonotype has a count of ten or more. The chain links TRBV4-2 to TRBJ1-4; a weak D match, TRBD1 (6 bases). Germline assignment: CDR1 LGHNA and CDR2 YNFKEQ. With 6 bases removed from V and 4 bases from J, the gap between germline ends came to 12 bases. The CDR3 loop spans 14 amino acids. CDR3 region: CASRRQDSNEKLFF. The CDR3 nucleotides read TGTGCCAGCAGACGACAGGACAGTAATGAAAAACTGTTTTTT.

Ten or more counts support this clonotype. This chain joins TRBV3-1 and TRBJ1-4; TRBD1 is a possible D gene (5 bases). Germline lookup yields CDR1 LGHDT and CDR2 YNNKEL (reference sequence). This CDR3 comprises 13 residues. Trimming pared 0 bases from V and 7 bases from J, leaving 6 bases between. CDR3 amino acids: CASSQDGAEKLFF. The CDR3 DNA reads TGTGCCAGCAGCCAAGACGGGGCTGAAAAACTGTTTTTT.